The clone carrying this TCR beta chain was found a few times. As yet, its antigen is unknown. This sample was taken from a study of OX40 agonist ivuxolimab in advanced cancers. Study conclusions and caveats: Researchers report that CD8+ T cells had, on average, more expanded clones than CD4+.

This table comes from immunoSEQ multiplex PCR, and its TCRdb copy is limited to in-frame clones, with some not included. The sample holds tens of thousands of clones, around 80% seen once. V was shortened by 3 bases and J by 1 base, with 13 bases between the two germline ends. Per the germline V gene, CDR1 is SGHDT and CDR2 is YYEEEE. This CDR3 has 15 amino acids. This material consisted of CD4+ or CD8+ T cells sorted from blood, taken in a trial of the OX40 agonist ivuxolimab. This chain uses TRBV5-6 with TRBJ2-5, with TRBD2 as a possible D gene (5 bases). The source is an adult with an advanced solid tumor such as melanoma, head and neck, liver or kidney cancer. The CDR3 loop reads CASSSNPGIQETQYF. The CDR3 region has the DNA TGTGCCAGCAGCTCGAATCCGGGGATCCAAGAGACCCAGTACTTC.